Reported below is one T cell receptor (beta chain). This clonotype was observed a few times. What this receptor recognizes is not known. No clone much larger than this one lies a single base away; base qualities are absent. The source of the sample is a study of identical twins (dated by TCRdb to the mid-2010s). Some background on the complete study: To test whether fetal clonotypes persist, this study deep-sequenced TCR alpha and beta repertoires from monozygotic twins, from unrelated adults of various ages, and from cord blood. Replicate twin experiments were performed at different times using different library preparation protocols to rule out contamination. What the work shows at the level of the full study, not this receptor alone: In monozygotic twins, out-of-frame TCR alpha sharing was systematically underestimated by recombination models, although the models agreed with sharing between unrelated individuals. Excess twin sharing in beta out-of-frame sequences was weaker because fewer shared sequences lowered the signal-to-noise ratio. Compared with coincidental sharing between unrelated individuals, out-of-frame TCR alpha sequences shared between twins showed an excess of sequences with low generation probability. Fewer insertions were carried by abundant cord blood beta clonotypes, a similar but weaker trend appeared in young adult naive repertoires, and no such trend appeared in memory repertoires. Because the same donors could not be followed over many years, conclusions were based on cross-sectional statistical analysis. Invariant T cells such as MAIT and iNKT could partly confound zero-insertion analyses, although diverse VJ usage argued against such confounding for most clonotypes.

Libraries were prepared through 5' RACE. The instrument given in TCRdb is Illumina HiSeq 2000. Template switching introduced a universal primer binding site; the final cDNA contained a unique molecular identifier, enabling accurate counting of TCR cDNA molecules. Specific primers in the conserved constant-segment region were used to synthesize first-strand cDNA for the TCR alpha and beta chains. Each cDNA library was double barcoded, with a SMART-Mk sample barcode plus Illumina barcodes, to control for contamination. TruSeq adapter sequences along with Illumina sample barcodes were introduced in two successive PCR steps. TCR alpha and beta cDNA libraries were sequenced on the Illumina HiSeq platform with custom primers. Concerning the study's data processing: MiGEC was used to process raw reads and extract unique molecular identifiers, and MiXCR was used to find CDR3 positions. For each individual, recombination models were inferred using an EM algorithm with the repgenHMM and IGoR tools. Shared clonotype analysis was performed with the tcR package in R, normalizing sharing by the product of cloneset sizes. Out-of-frame nonproductive sequences were analyzed to study raw recombination free of thymic and clonal selection effects. The public reads were reanalyzed by TCRdb: fastp trimming at Q25, MiXCR alignment, in-frame beta chains only. Merged by CDR3 protein, the rows form single entries marked with the most common genes and DNA. The V and J calls were not made by the authors but by TCRdb's processing. The sample profile shows about 690,000 distinct CDR3 sequences; approximately 21% of them were found once. About 4.5% of the sample is taken by the ten largest.

The CDR3 covers 15 residues, taking in both the cysteine and the phenylalanine. The sequence is cut down to CDR3 DNA, 45 bases in frame from base 1. CDR1 SGHRS and CDR2 YFSETQ are derived from the germline V gene. The germline V end is reduced by 2 bases and the J end by 4 bases; junction bases left unmatched: 7. Only healthy Caucasian donors were included. Three pairs of female monozygotic twins, all aged about 18 to 29 years, made up the twin cohort. Peripheral blood mononuclear cells were the source from which RNA for the TCR libraries was isolated. These same data were also listed under a study on T cells expressing NK-cell markers. Reported in the second study: Seven or eight donors provided sorted CD3+CD56+NKG2C+, CD3+CD56+NKG2C- and CD3+CD56-NKG2C+ T-cell subsets, whose TCR beta-chain repertoires were profiled. Among the eight sequenced donors, only one was HCMV-seronegative, while the other seven were HCMV-seropositive. To restrict sorting to alphabetaTCR-expressing T cells, an anti-gammadeltaTCR antibody was added in several experiments. For about 6 donors, the dominant CD3+CD56+NKG2C+ clonotypes were among the top 10 CD8+ clonotypes and accounted for 1.0-7.0% of CD8+ T cells. Those dominant clonotypes were again the most abundant among CD3+CD56-NKG2C+ cells in four donors, at roughly 28.3-65%. Whether the expanded NKG2C-expressing T cell clones were specific for HCMV antigens was left unclear. The study sequenced eight donors, all healthy volunteers chosen at random: three men and five women. HCMV serostatus was determined by detecting HCMV-specific IgG in serum with a commercial ELISA kit. For six donors, bulk peripheral blood T-cell repertoires were also sequenced from unsorted PBMC. MIGEC handled demultiplexing of the reads and grouping by UMI, while MiTCR was used to assemble and quantify clonotypes. To exclude erroneous sequences, any TCR cDNA sequence not supported by at least two reads was discarded. The tcR package was used for downstream repertoire analysis, with clonotypes matched between fractions based on CDR3 nucleotide sequence plus V segment. Antigen specificity was annotated against VDJdb with VDJmatch, allowing one amino acid substitution in CDR3.

The chain was built from TRBV5-1 and TRBJ2-5, with 8 bases aligning to TRBD1. Sequenced input: PBMCs. This sequence originates from a woman aged 18-30 years in good health. The sequenced DNA: TGCGCCAGCAGCTTTTCCCAGGGGGCCGCAGAGACCCAGTACTTC. This translates into CASSFSQGAAETQYF.